A selection of T cell receptor beta chains follows, all from one sample in a study of blood T cell repertoires in COVID-19. Clones were sequenced by immunoSEQ multiplex PCR, and TCRdb holds only the in-frame ones, with some missing. The sample comprises 150,000 or so clones, 80% to 85% of which are singletons, and roughly 5.5% rests with the top ten. Sample: PBMCs or T cells enriched from blood (not recorded which). These receptors came from a woman between 45 and 65 years old who had been exposed to COVID-19. The CDR3 runs from the conserved cysteine through the conserved F or W. A D gene is named only where the DNA matches it firmly. Some rows mark clone size as missing; the rest say once, few, many or name a class of expanded clone.

cdr3_length j_call d_call clone_size v_call cdr3_aa cdr3_nt
13 TRBJ1-5 NA NA TRBV6-5 CASRDSSNQPQHF TGTGCCAGCAGGGACAGTAGCAATCAGCCCCAGCATTTT
15 TRBJ1-2 NA NA TRBV7-2 CASSPGVAENYGYTF TGTGCCAGCAGCCCGGGGGTGGCAGAGAACTATGGCTACACCTTC
16 TRBJ1-2 TRBD1 NA TRBV9 CASSVGDRAMKTGYTF TGTGCCAGCAGCGTAGGGGACAGGGCTATGAAGACTGGCTACACCTTC
14 TRBJ1-1 NA NA TRBV19 CASSARVLNTEAFF TGTGCCAGTAGTGCCAGGGTCTTGAACACTGAAGCTTTCTTT
16 TRBJ2-7 NA NA TRBV7-2 CASSLVHFSAGHEQYF TGTGCCAGCAGCTTAGTGCATTTCTCCGCGGGGCACGAGCAGTACTTC
14 TRBJ1-1 TRBD1 NA TRBV7-2 CASSLYRGGTEAFF TGTGCCAGCAGCTTATACAGGGGCGGCACTGAAGCTTTCTTT
13 TRBJ2-1 NA few TRBV10-3 CAISEANRNEQFF TGTGCCATCAGTGAAGCGAACAGGAATGAGCAGTTCTTC
11 TRBJ2-5 NA once TRBV3-1/TRBV3-2 CASSQAETQYF TGTGCCAGCAGCCAAGCGGAGACCCAGTACTTC
15 TRBJ1-6 TRBD1 NA TRBV7-6 CASSEGQGANSPLHF TGTGCCAGCAGCGAGGGACAGGGGGCAAATTCACCCCTCCACTTT
15 TRBJ2-1 TRBD2 NA TRBV5-1 CASSKTSGASGEQFF TGCGCCAGCAGCAAGACTAGCGGGGCCTCCGGTGAGCAGTTCTTC
18 TRBJ1-1 TRBD1 few TRBV27 CASSLSIPGGLRNTEAFF TGTGCCAGCAGTTTATCTATACCAGGGGGGCTTCGGAACACTGAAGCTTTCTTT
18 TRBJ2-6 TRBD2 NA TRBV19 CASSMTSGGASGANVLTF TGTGCCAGTAGTATGACTAGCGGGGGGGCTTCTGGGGCCAACGTCCTGACTTTC
15 TRBJ2-1 TRBD1 NA TRBV9 CASSLRSTGVTEQFF TGTGCCAGCAGCCTTCGCTCTACAGGGGTTACTGAGCAGTTCTTC
13 TRBJ2-1 TRBD2 NA TRBV12-3/TRBV12-4 CASSLLAGGQQFF TGTGCCAGCAGTTTGCTAGCGGGGGGCCAGCAGTTCTTC
15 TRBJ2-7 TRBD1 NA TRBV19 CASSSPGQGAYEQYF TGTGCCAGTAGTTCCCCGGGACAGGGGGCCTACGAGCAGTACTTC
15 TRBJ1-4 TRBD1 NA TRBV24-1 CATSDRTGYGEKLFF TGTGCCACCAGTGATCGGACAGGGTATGGTGAAAAACTGTTTTTT
13 TRBJ1-1 NA NA TRBV4-2 CASSQDGRREAFF TGTGCCAGCAGCCAAGATGGGCGACGGGAAGCTTTCTTT
14 TRBJ2-2 TRBD1 NA TRBV3-1/TRBV3-2 CASSLGTAPGELFF TGTGCCAGCAGCCTGGGGACAGCACCCGGGGAGCTGTTTTTT
17 TRBJ1-3 TRBD1 NA TRBV7-9 CASSKSGTGLSGNTIYF TGTGCCAGCAGCAAATCCGGGACAGGGCTATCAGGAAACACCATATATTTT
14 TRBJ2-1 NA few TRBV10-1 CASSESGGGDEQFF TGCGCCAGCAGTGAGTCTGGGGGCGGCGATGAGCAGTTCTTC
17 TRBJ2-7 NA NA TRBV19 CASSRRAGLPTTAEQYF TGTGCCAGTAGCCGCCGGGCAGGACTACCGACGACCGCCGAGCAGTACTTC
13 TRBJ1-1 NA NA TRBV2 CASTGGGNTEAFF TGTGCCAGCACCGGGGGGGGGAACACTGAAGCTTTCTTT
13 TRBJ2-1 TRBD1 once TRBV28 CASSLDRGNEQFF TGTGCCAGCAGTTTGGACAGGGGCAATGAGCAGTTCTTC